The 9 T cell receptor beta chains below come from one sample, sequenced in a study of CD8 T cells in Susac syndrome. Random hexamers were used to reverse transcribe roughly 0.45 to 1 ug of RNA. TCRdb reprocessed the immunoSEQ multiplex PCR reads with MiXCR, giving one entry per CDR3 protein. The table includes about 300,000 distinct CDR3 sequences, approximately 85% detected once. Sequencing used CD8+ T cells from PBMCs. Receptors were obtained from a human donor with multiple sclerosis.

This chain uses TRBV28 with TRBJ2-3; possible D gene TRBD1, 5 bases. Between the trimmed V and J ends, which lost 5 bases and 6 bases, there was a span of 30 bases. The CDR3 extends over 19 amino acids. CDR1 and CDR2 (germline): MDHEN, SYDVKM. The CDR3 region has the DNA TGTGCCAGCAGTCCAATCGACGACAGTCCCCCTATCTGGACGGATACGCAGTATTTT. It yields the protein CASSPIDDSPPIWTDTQYF. Full variable domain (rest looked up from reference TRBV28 and TRBJ2-3): DVKVTQSSRYLVKRTGEKVFLECVQDMDHENMFWYRQDPGLGLRLIYFSYDVKMKEKGDIPEGYSVSREKKERFSLILESASTNQTSMYLCASSPIDDSPPIWTDTQYFGPGTRLTVL.

The rearrangement links TRBV29-1 to TRBJ2-7; perhaps TRBD2 as D (6 bases). The CDR3 length is 15 residues. Germline-derived CDR1 and CDR2 are SQVTM and ANQGSEA. Deletions cut 3 bases from V and 0 bases from J, with 15 bases between. DNA of the CDR3: TGCAGCGTTGAGTTGGGGGAGGCTCCCTCCTACGAGCAGTACTTC. Its protein product is CSVELGEAPSYEQYF.

This clonotype was seen only a few times. This chain joins TRBV7-2 and TRBJ1-3; possibly TRBD1 for D (5 bases). The CDR3 runs 15 residues. With 5 bases removed from V and 0 bases from J, the gap between germline ends came to 11 bases. The germline V gene encodes CDR1 SGHTA and CDR2 FQGNSA. This CDR3 reads CASSPDSSSGNTIYF. CDR3 sequence (DNA): TGTGCCAGCAGCCCCGACAGTTCCTCTGGAAACACCATATATTTT.

The genes are TRBV29-1 and TRBJ2-2; a possible D gene is TRBD1 (5 bases). The ends were cut back, 3 bases at V and 1 base at J, with 12 bases in the middle. The germline CDR1 and CDR2 sequences are SQVTM and ANQGSEA. CDR3 length: 15 amino acids. The CDR3 sequence is CSVDWADRNTGELFF. The CDR3 DNA follows: TGCAGCGTTGATTGGGCAGACAGGAACACCGGGGAGCTGTTTTTT.

The chain uses TRBV19 and TRBJ1-5, with D possibly TRBD1 on 6 matching bases. This CDR3 region has 11 residues. V was clipped by 10 bases and J by 9 bases, with 13 bases between them. Germline lookup yields CDR1 LNHDA and CDR2 SQIVND (reference sequence). This CDR3 is CATSGGGPQHF. DNA of the CDR3: TGTGCCACCTCTGGAGGGGGGCCCCAGCATTTT.

As to this clonotype: Compared with germline, one end of the junction differs, possibly owing to a read error. This sequence joins TRBV5-6 and TRBJ2-7, with D unclear. The germline gives CDR1 SGHDT, CDR2 YYEEEE. CDR3 length equals 13 residues. CDR3 nucleotide sequence: TGTGCCAGCAGCTTGGTTGAAAGAGACGAGGAGTACTTC. Amino acids: CASSLVERDEEYF.

The gene calls are TRBV12-5 and TRBJ2-2, with 11 bases that match TRBD2. Trimming removed 6 bases from V and 5 bases from J; junction bases left unmatched: 11. The CDR3 contains 17 residues. Germline lookup yields CDR1 LGHNT and CDR2 FRNRAP. The chain's CDR3 is CASGPDLAGGPTGELFF. The CDR3, as DNA: TGTGCTAGTGGGCCAGATTTAGCGGGAGGGCCTACCGGGGAGCTGTTTTTT.

This rearrangement joins TRBV12-3 or TRBV12-4 to TRBJ1-2; possibly TRBD1 for D (6 bases). V was shortened by 0 bases and J by 5 bases, with 16 bases between the two germline ends. The CDR3 is made up of 16 amino acids. The CDR3 loop is CASSLALWGRSYGYTF. Written as DNA, the CDR3 is TGTGCCAGCAGTTTAGCGCTCTGGGGGCGCTCTTATGGCTACACCTTC.

Only one count was recorded for this clonotype. The V and J genes are TRBV12-3 or TRBV12-4 and TRBJ2-5; 7 nucleotides agree with TRBD1. The CDR3 is 15 residues long. V gave up 7 bases and J gave up 3 bases; unmatched junction bases: 11. CDR3 loop: CASTPNAGTEETQYF. The CDR3 DNA follows: TGTGCCAGCACCCCAAACGCCGGGACAGAAGAGACCCAGTACTTC.